The clone carrying this T cell receptor (beta chain) was counted only a few times. Its antigen remains unidentified. The PBMCs studied were ones that came from 8.5 to 10 ml fresh peripheral blood. The CDR3 spans 15 residues. The V and J ends lost 2 bases and 1 base respectively, with 11 bases between them. The data derive from a study of T cells in Graves' hyperthyroidism and ophthalmopathy. Amplified regions were TCR beta CDR3 sequences from RNA transcripts. First-round RT-PCR of the TCR CDR3 relied on the HTBI primer set. From the multiplex PCR reads, TCRdb called clonotypes with MiXCR, one entry per CDR3 protein. Among about 710,000 distinct CDR3 sequences listed, 16% were seen once. Whole-study results and caveats: Blood also carried most thyroid clonotypes expanded above 0.001. Ophthalmopathy, which appeared later, was predicted by the model a median about 6 months before onset.

Specimen: blood. V usage is TRBV12-3 or TRBV12-4 and J usage is TRBJ1-1, with D perhaps matching TRBD1 (5 bases). The TCR sequence derives from a man in his late teens or twenties with Graves' hyperthyroidism. Written as DNA, the CDR3 is TGTGCCAGCAGTTTAAGGGCAGGGCAGAACACTGAAGCTTTCTTT. Translation gives CASSLRAGQNTEAFF.